This TCR beta chain was documented in a study of identical twins. In TCRdb, the 5' RACE reads were re-called with MiXCR into one record per CDR3 protein. The sample has about 470,000 distinct CDR3 sequences, roughly 24% seen once; the top ten hold about 2.7%. CDR1 is MGHDK and CDR2 is SYGVNS in the germline V gene. The CDR3 has 14 amino acids. V lost 7 bases to trimming and J lost 2 bases; unmatched junction nucleotides: 8. The sample was also reused in another study, on T cells expressing NK-cell markers. That work states: Sequencing covered eight donors, seven HCMV-seropositive and one seronegative.

The sample comprised CD4+ T cells sorted from blood. The receptor comes from a woman under 30 in good health. The chain has TRBV25-1 and TRBJ2-7, with 7 bases that match TRBD2. The CDR3: CASTSASGTYEQYF. The CDR3 DNA sequence: TGTGCCAGCACCTCGGCTAGCGGCACCTACGAGCAGTACTTC.